This paragraph covers one T cell receptor beta chain sequence. Its antigen is not known. This specimen belongs to a study of identical twins. Study-wide points: Out-of-frame beta chain sequences displayed weaker excess sharing between twins. Out-of-frame sharing of TCR alpha in monozygotic twins was underestimated by models.

This CDR3 comprises 13 residues. Germline V gene sequence: CDR1 SGHDN, CDR2 FVKESK. Trimming pared 0 bases from V and 4 bases from J, leaving 7 bases between. TCRdb re-derived calls from the 5' RACE reads in MiXCR, one entry per CDR3 protein. The top ten hold roughly 3% of the sample, which has a few hundred thousand distinct CDR3 sequences, 9.5% to 10% seen once. The data also belong to a second study, concerning yellow fever vaccine responses in identical twins. That investigation notes: Twins reportedly appeared to share part of their vaccine T cell response while keeping part individual.

Sequencing used PBMCs. J is TRBJ2-7 and V is TRBV14, with D unresolved. The receptor was isolated from a woman aged 18-35 years in good health. The DNA for the CDR3 is TGTGCCAGCAGCCAAGATAACGGTTACGAGCAGTACTTC. This encodes CASSQDNGYEQYF.